A single sample is the source of the 6 T cell receptor beta chains below, sequenced in a study of cytomegalovirus exposure and HLA in healthy donors. The PCR was carried out with 60 Vbeta primers and 13 Jbeta primers. Only in-frame clones appear in the TCRdb table, and some are missing; sequencing was by immunoSEQ multiplex PCR. The sample lists 140,000 or so clones; roughly three fifths were seen once. Material for sequencing was PBMCs. Receptor source: a woman aged 55-75 years in good health and CMV-seronegative.

Only a few counts were recorded for this clone. The chain uses TRBV7-8 and TRBJ2-7, with 7 bases that match TRBD2. This CDR3 is 15 amino acids long. V lost 3 bases to trimming and J lost 4 bases; unmatched junction nucleotides: 9. The germline V gene encodes CDR1 SGHVS and CDR2 FQNEAQ. DNA for the CDR3: TGTGCCAGCAGCTTGAGCGGGGCCACTTCTTACGAGCAGTACTTC. Translated, it gives CASSLSGATSYEQYF.

V usage is TRBV27 and J usage is TRBJ2-7; TRBD2 aligns across 7 bases. The germline V gene encodes CDR1 MNHEY and CDR2 SMNVEV (reference sequence). There are 13 residues in the CDR3. After removal of 3 bases from V and 3 bases from J, the junction contained 2 bases not matched to a gene. The CDR3: CASSFSGGYEQYF. For the CDR3, the DNA is TGTGCCAGCAGTTTTTCGGGGGGCTACGAGCAGTACTTC.

The CDR3 region is CASSLRQDYNEQFF. In nucleotides, the CDR3 is TGCGCCAGCAGCTTGCGACAGGACTACAATGAGCAGTTCTTC. The chain combines TRBV5-1 with TRBJ2-1; a weak D match, TRBD1 (6 bases). Trimming removed 1 base from V and 3 bases from J, with 8 bases in between. This CDR3 region has 14 residues. Germline-derived CDR1 and CDR2 are SGHRS and YFSETQ.

This clone was seen a few times. V usage is TRBV7-3 and J usage is TRBJ2-3, with 7 nucleotides matching TRBD1. The V and J ends lost 5 bases and 2 bases, in that order; junction bases with no gene match: 7. The CDR3 length is 15 residues. Germline V lookup: CDR1 SGHTA, CDR2 FQGTGA. This chain's CDR3 is CASSQEGAHTDTQYF. In DNA form, the CDR3 reads TGTGCCAGCAGCCAAGAGGGGGCCCACACAGATACGCAGTATTTT.

CDR3 amino acids: CATSRDSGSEQFF. The CDR3 DNA sequence: TGTGCCACCAGCAGAGATTCGGGGAGTGAGCAGTTCTTC. The chain couples TRBV15 to TRBJ2-1, with D perhaps TRBD2 (5 bases). This CDR3 comprises 13 residues. Trimming stripped 0 bases from V and 9 bases from J, with 9 bases between. The germline CDR1 and CDR2 sequences are LNHNV and YYDKDF (reference sequence).

The CDR3: CASSIGGSGGSDTQYF. In DNA, the CDR3 is TGTGCCAGTAGTATAGGCGGTAGCGGGGGTTCAGATACGCAGTATTTT. The chain links TRBV19 to TRBJ2-3; TRBD2 matches 9 bases. The CDR3 is 16 amino acids. J gave up 4 bases and V 1 base, and 6 bases lay outside the gene matches. CDR1 and CDR2 from the germline V gene are LNHDA and SQIVND (reference sequence).